The entry below describes one T cell receptor (beta chain). Its antigen is unidentified. The sample comes from a study of shared clonotypes between healthy human individuals. Notes on the study in general: On the whole, naive subsets had larger estimated richness than memory subsets had.

J gave up 5 bases and V 3 bases, and 5 bases lay outside the gene matches. Per germline, CDR1 MGHRA and CDR2 YSYEKL. The CDR3 covers 17 residues. Free of recent acute infections or vaccinations, the donors were healthy HIV-negative adults. Every one of the donors was a Caucasian adult that lived in Nashville, Tennessee. In the sorted-subset replicate PCRs, approximately 200 ng DNA, 29,000 or so T cell genomes, was used. The table came from immunoSEQ multiplex PCR; TCRdb's copy has only in-frame clones and leaves some out. In the table there are around 1.1 million clones, about 80% of which are singletons.

The sequence was collected from a man aged 18 to 30 in good health. Some clones in this sample may be carry-over from other donors' samples. The specimen was memory CD4+ T cells from PBMCs. Stated subset: CD45RA-negative fraction. The chain carries TRBV4-1 and TRBJ2-2; 14 nucleotides align to TRBD2. In DNA, the CDR3 is TGCGCCAGCAGCCAGAGGACTAGCGGGAGGATTACCGGGGAGCTGTTTTTT. Protein: CASSQRTSGRITGELFF.